These 26 T cell receptor beta chains originate from one sample sequenced in a study of cytomegalovirus exposure and HLA in healthy donors. Use of 60 Vbeta and 13 Jbeta primers characterized the PCR. Libraries were prepared by immunoSEQ multiplex PCR; TCRdb keeps only in-frame clonotypes and omits some of them. The table records 200,000 to 300,000 clones, 80% to 90% of them present only once. The source material was PBMCs. These receptors were obtained from a woman aged 35 to 49 in good health and CMV-seropositive.

The rearrangement links TRBV18 to TRBJ1-1; D gene ambiguous. Germline V gives CDR1 KGHSH, CDR2 LQKENI. The CDR3 is 14 amino acids. The V end was cut by 1 base, the J end by 1 base, with 7 bases between. Here the CDR3 reads CASSPLPQNTEAFF. The CDR3 DNA reads as TGTGCCAGCTCACCACTTCCACAGAACACTGAAGCTTTCTTT.

This chain links TRBV28 with TRBJ1-4; D is unclear. The CDR3 spans 15 residues. Trimming removed 9 bases at V and 3 bases at J, with 17 bases between. In germline, CDR1 is MDHEN, CDR2 SYDVKM. In DNA, the CDR3 is TGTGCCAGTTGTGGAGCCGGCCTTCCTAATGAAAAACTGTTTTTT. This gives the protein CASCGAGLPNEKLFF. Looking up the rest from reference TRBV28 and TRBJ1-4 gives the full variable domain: DVKVTQSSRYLVKRTGEKVFLECVQDMDHENMFWYRQDPGLGLRLIYFSYDVKMKEKGDIPEGYSVSREKKERFSLILESASTNQTSMYLCASCGAGLPNEKLFFGSGTQLSVL.

The count of this clone is one. The chain couples TRBV27 to TRBJ2-1; D unclear. CDR3 length: 15 amino acids. Trimming cost V 0 bases and J 10 bases, with 16 bases left between them. Germline-derived CDR1 and CDR2 are MNHEY and SMNVEV (reference sequence). The CDR3 spells CASSLSLLKIPEQFF. CDR3 coding DNA: TGTGCCAGCAGTTTATCTTTATTAAAAATTCCGGAGCAGTTCTTC.

The chain has TRBV9 and TRBJ2-1; 9 positions match TRBD2. Germline assignment: CDR1 SGDLS and CDR2 YYNGEE. The J segment lost 6 bases and the V segment lost 3 bases, leaving 7 bases of the junction unmatched. The CDR3 runs to 15 residues. Written as DNA, the CDR3 is TGTGCCAGCAGCGGTCGACTAGCGGCCCTCAATGAGCAGTTCTTC. Its translation is CASSGRLAALNEQFF.

The DNA of the CDR3 is TGTGCCAGCAGCCAAGATAGCGCCAGCTCCTACGAGCAGTACTTC. Its protein product is CASSQDSASSYEQYF. The rearrangement links TRBV4-2 to TRBJ2-7, with TRBD2 as a possible D gene (5 bases). The CDR3 is 15 amino acids. Germline V gives CDR1 LGHNA, CDR2 YNFKEQ. Trimming shortened V by 0 bases and J by 0 bases, and 9 bases separated the two germline ends.

The chain uses TRBV28 and TRBJ1-5; D is unclear. The CDR3 is 15 amino acids. Deletions cut 1 base from V and 1 base from J, with 8 bases between. Looked up from germline, CDR1 is MDHEN and CDR2 is SYDVKM. This CDR3 reads CASSLSSGSNQPQHF. CDR3 bases: TGTGCCAGCAGTTTATCGTCGGGGAGCAATCAGCCCCAGCATTTT.

V and J are TRBV19 and TRBJ2-5; 8 bases map to TRBD2. V gave up 2 bases and J gave up 4 bases; unmatched junction bases: 6. Germline V gives CDR1 LNHDA, CDR2 SQIVND (reference sequence). The CDR3 has 15 amino acids. CDR3 amino acids: CASSISGRGSETQYF. The CDR3 coding sequence is TGTGCCAGTAGTATAAGCGGGAGAGGTTCAGAGACCCAGTACTTC.

The genes are TRBV7-2 and TRBJ1-1; D remains ambiguous. Germline CDR1 is SGHTA and CDR2 is FQGNSA. The CDR3 sequence is 15 residues long. Trimming left V 1 base short and J 8 bases short, with 17 bases between. The CDR3 protein is CASSLEIALIGEAFF. The CDR3 DNA reads as TGTGCCAGCAGCTTAGAGATTGCTCTAATCGGGGAAGCTTTCTTT.

The chain combines TRBV5-1 with TRBJ1-2, with TRBD1 matching over 7 bases. CDR1 is SGHRS, CDR2 YFSETQ, per germline. Unmatched junction bases numbered 12, after V lost 6 bases and J lost 1 base. The CDR3 runs 16 residues. CDR3 residues: CASTGLQGGLNYGYTF. The CDR3 DNA reads TGCGCCAGCACCGGTCTTCAGGGGGGTCTTAACTATGGCTACACCTTC.

The chain uses TRBV27 and TRBJ1-1, with D perhaps TRBD1 (6 bases). The V and J ends lost 10 bases and 0 bases respectively, with 15 bases between them. Germline V gives CDR1 MNHEY, CDR2 SMNVEV (reference sequence). The CDR3 is 14 residues long. In DNA, the CDR3 is TGTGCCACCGCTTCACAGGGCTTGAACACTGAAGCTTTCTTT. Translated: CATASQGLNTEAFF.

The CDR3 loop is CASSTQGYNTEAFF. The CDR3 region has the DNA TGTGCCAGCAGCACGCAGGGTTATAACACTGAAGCTTTCTTT. V and J are TRBV7-2 and TRBJ1-1; possible D gene TRBD1, 5 bases. V lost 5 bases, J lost 2 bases, and 12 bases lay in between. The CDR3 runs to 14 residues. CDR1 is SGHTA and CDR2 is FQGNSA in the germline V gene. Filled out from reference TRBV7-2 and TRBJ1-1, the complete variable domain reads GAGVSQSPSNKVTEKGKDVELRCDPISGHTALYWYRQSLGQGLEFLIYFQGNSAPDKSGLPSDRFSAERTGGSVSTLTIQRTQQEDSAVYLCASSTQGYNTEAFFGQGTRLTVV.

This clone occurred a few times. The chain combines TRBV7-2 with TRBJ2-1; a weak D match, TRBD1 (5 bases). V was shortened by 2 bases and J by 6 bases, with 8 bases between the two germline ends. Germline V gives CDR1 SGHTA, CDR2 FQGNSA. This CDR3 spans 13 amino acids. CDR3 sequence: CASSLQGINEQFF. The CDR3 bases are TGTGCCAGCAGCTTACAGGGAATCAATGAGCAGTTCTTC.

The V and J genes are TRBV7-8 and TRBJ2-7, with D tentatively TRBD2 (7 bases). V was pared by 5 bases and J by 8 bases, with 25 bases between. The CDR3 has 16 amino acids. Germline CDR1 and CDR2: SGHVS and FQNEAQ. DNA for the CDR3: TGTGCCAGCAGCCCCCCAGGGGAGGGGAGGGGGTTGCAGCAGTACTTC. Its protein product is CASSPPGEGRGLQQYF. The full variable domain, with the rest looked up from reference TRBV7-8 and TRBJ2-7, is GAGVSQSPRYKVAKRGQDVALRCDPISGHVSLFWYQQALGQGPEFLTYFQNEAQLDKSGLPSDRFFAERPEGSVSTLKIQRTQQEDSAVYLCASSPPGEGRGLQQYFGPGTRLTVT.

The rearrangement joins TRBV7-8 to TRBJ2-5; tentatively, D is TRBD2 (6 bases). The DNA matches TRBJ2-7 better at its end, which makes the J call doubtful. From germline, CDR1 is SGHVS and CDR2 FQNEAQ. This CDR3 is 15 amino acids long. CDR3 sequence (DNA): TGTGCCAGCAGCCACAACCGGGACTCGCCCTACGAGCAGTACTTC. As protein: CASSHNRDSPYEQYF.

This chain uses TRBV7-8 with TRBJ2-1; 13 bases agree with TRBD2. This CDR3 contains 15 residues. Germline CDR1 and CDR2: SGHVS and FQNEAQ. V lost 7 bases and J lost 2; bases outside the gene matches: 2. The chain's CDR3 is CASTLAGGTYNEQFF. Here the CDR3 DNA reads TGTGCCAGCACACTAGCGGGAGGGACCTACAATGAGCAGTTCTTC.

This sequence joins TRBV7-9 and TRBJ1-2, with D perhaps TRBD1 (6 bases). Germline V gene data show CDR1 as SEHNR and CDR2 as FQNEAQ (reference sequence). V was shortened by 5 bases and J by 0 bases, with 19 bases between the two germline ends. The CDR3 is 17 residues long. CDR3 nucleotide sequence: TGTGCCAGCAGCCTCCAGACAGGACTGGGGTCTAACTATGGCTACACCTTC. It specifies CASSLQTGLGSNYGYTF. Variable domain in full (rest from reference TRBV7-9 and TRBJ1-2): DTGVSQNPRHKITKRGQNVTFRCDPISEHNRLYWYRQTLGQGPEFLTYFQNEAQLEKSRLLSDRFSAERPKGSFSTLEIQRTEQGDSAMYLCASSLQTGLGSNYGYTFGSGTRLTVV.

The chain recombines TRBV18 with TRBJ1-3, with a weak D call TRBD1 (5 bases). The CDR3 runs to 16 residues. Germline CDR1 is KGHSH and CDR2 is LQKENI. V was clipped by 6 bases and J by 0 bases, with 15 bases between them. CDR3 sequence: CASSYLSQGSGNTIYF. In nucleotides, the CDR3 is TGTGCCAGCTCGTATCTTTCGCAGGGCTCTGGAAACACCATATATTTT.

J is TRBJ2-1 and V is TRBV10-2; 12 bases align to TRBD2. The V gene's germline CDR1 is WSHSY and CDR2 SAAADI. The CDR3 has 16 amino acids. With V trimmed by 5 bases and J by 4 bases, 6 bases remained unmatched. CDR3 bases: TGCGCCAGCAGTCCCTGGACTAGCGGGACTTACAATGAGCAGTTCTTC. Translating gives CASSPWTSGTYNEQFF.

The J gene is TRBJ2-1, the V gene TRBV28; 8 bases map to TRBD2. After removal of 4 bases from V and 2 bases from J, the junction contained 4 bases not matched to a gene. CDR3 length equals 15 residues. Germline CDR1 MDHEN, CDR2 SYDVKM. The CDR3 bases are TGTGCCAGCAGTTATAGCGGGACCACCTACAATGAGCAGTTCTTC. It encodes CASSYSGTTYNEQFF.

This clone was found once. J is TRBJ2-1 and V is TRBV4-2, with 9 bases aligning to TRBD2. Germline assignment: CDR1 LGHNA and CDR2 YNFKEQ. The J segment lost 6 bases and the V segment lost 4 bases, leaving 10 bases of the junction unmatched. The CDR3 covers 16 residues. The CDR3 DNA sequence: TGTGCCAGCAGCCCTAGCGGGACCCGGGCCGGCAATGAGCAGTTCTTC. Its translation: CASSPSGTRAGNEQFF.

The rearrangement uses TRBV30 and TRBJ1-2, with TRBD1 matching 10 bases. The trim removed 2 bases at V and 7 bases at J, leaving 7 bases unmatched. This CDR3 is 14 amino acids long. From germline, CDR1 is GTSNPN and CDR2 SVGIG (reference sequence). CDR3 protein: CAWSPLRDRGGYTF. The DNA for the CDR3 is TGTGCCTGGAGTCCCCTTCGGGACAGGGGTGGCTACACCTTC.

This rearrangement joins TRBV29-1 to TRBJ2-5; TRBD1 matches 10 bases. CDR3 size: 14 residues. V gave up 7 bases and J gave up 10 bases; unmatched junction bases: 15. Germline V lookup: CDR1 SQVTM, CDR2 ANQGSEA. In DNA, the CDR3 is TGCAGCGGGGAGAGGGACAGGGGACCTGATGGCCAGTACTTC. Translation gives CSGERDRGPDGQYF. Filled out from reference TRBV29-1 and TRBJ2-5, the complete variable domain reads SAVISQKPSRDICQRGTSLTIQCQVDSQVTMMFWYRQQPGQSLTLIATANQGSEATYESGFVIDKFPISRPNLTFSTLTVSNMSPEDSSIYLCSGERDRGPDGQYFGPGTRLLVL.

This sequence joins TRBV27 and TRBJ1-6, with D uncertain. In germline, CDR1 is MNHEY, CDR2 SMNVEV (reference sequence). Trimming left V 5 bases short and J 5 bases short, with 16 bases between. The CDR3 loop spans 16 amino acids. Here the CDR3 reads CASSARLERDNSPLHF. Here the CDR3 DNA reads TGTGCCAGCAGTGCACGACTTGAGCGAGATAATTCACCCCTCCACTTT.

The chain links TRBV5-1 to TRBJ2-3; D not resolved. CDR1 and CDR2 from the germline V gene are SGHRS and YFSETQ. V shed 0 bases and J shed 8 bases, with 10 bases lying between them. CDR3 length: 13 residues. DNA of the CDR3: TGCGCCAGCAGCTTGGCCGTCGTCGGTACGCAGTATTTT. The encoded protein is CASSLAVVGTQYF.

The CDR3 DNA reads as TGTGCAAGTCCCCGACCCCGAGCAGGGGACACAGATACGCAGTATTTT. Translation: CASPRPRAGDTDTQYF. The chain recombines TRBV12-2 with TRBJ2-3; TRBD1 was called by the table and not checked on the DNA. TRBV12-2 is described as a pseudogene. The length of the CDR3 is 16 residues.

The chain links TRBV19 to TRBJ2-1, with TRBD2 matching 12 bases. Germline V gives CDR1 LNHDA, CDR2 SQIVND (reference sequence). V gave up 3 bases and J gave up 7 bases; unmatched junction bases: 7. The CDR3 spans 16 residues. The CDR3 DNA sequence: TGTGCCAGTAGTATGACGACTAGCGGGAGAGGAAATGAGCAGTTCTTC. Its translation is CASSMTTSGRGNEQFF.